These 11 T cell receptor beta chains came from one sample sequenced in a study of OX40 agonist ivuxolimab in advanced cancers. Repertoires were generated with immunoSEQ multiplex PCR, while TCRdb's copy carries only in-frame clones and drops some. The table has approximately 100,000 clones, just over 90% seen once. Sequencing used CD4+ or CD8+ T cells sorted from blood, obtained in a trial of the OX40 agonist ivuxolimab. These receptors all come from an adult with an advanced solid tumor such as melanoma, head and neck, liver or kidney cancer.

The chain recombines TRBV11-2 with TRBJ1-3, with D unresolved. V was shortened by 8 bases and J by 0 bases, with 14 bases between the two germline ends. The length of the CDR3 is 15 residues. Germline lookup yields CDR1 SGHAT and CDR2 FQNNGV. The CDR3 protein is CASSSGGYSGNTIYF. The CDR3 nucleotides read TGTGCCAGCTCCTCCGGAGGATACTCTGGAAACACCATATATTTT.

This sequence joins TRBV9 and TRBJ2-3, with 12 bases fitting TRBD2. Germline V lookup: CDR1 SGDLS, CDR2 YYNGEE. Unmatched junction bases numbered 9, after V lost 5 bases and J lost 5 bases. This CDR3 has 16 amino acids. The CDR3 DNA sequence: TGTGCCAGCAGTGGCCGGACTAGCGGGGTCGAAGATACGCAGTATTTT. This codes for CASSGRTSGVEDTQYF.

The rearrangement joins TRBV9 to TRBJ1-4; TRBD1 matches at 7 bases. The CDR3 covers 15 residues. Trimming removed 4 bases from V and 4 bases from J; junction bases left unmatched: 7. CDR1 SGDLS and CDR2 YYNGEE come from the germline V gene. CDR3 nucleotides: TGTGCCAGCAGCCCTCGACAGGGTCTTAATGAAAAACTGTTTTTT. Protein: CASSPRQGLNEKLFF.

The V and J genes are TRBV7-6 and TRBJ2-3; no clear D gene. Germline lookup yields CDR1 SGHVS and CDR2 FNYEAQ. V gave up 4 bases and J gave up 0 bases, with 11 bases separating them. This CDR3 is built from 15 residues. The CDR3 DNA follows: TGTGCCAGCAGCTCACAGCAGTCTAGCACAGATACGCAGTATTTT. Protein: CASSSQQSSTDTQYF.

The gene calls are TRBV6-1 and TRBJ2-3; 8 nucleotides align to TRBD2. The V and J ends lost 3 bases and 3 bases, in that order; junction bases with no gene match: 2. CDR1 is MNHNS and CDR2 is SASEGT in the germline V gene. The CDR3 is made up of 14 amino acids. CDR3 protein: CASSDRGGTDTQYF. CDR3 in DNA: TGTGCCAGCAGTGATCGGGGGGGGACAGATACGCAGTATTTT.

J is TRBJ2-7 and V is TRBV18, with D perhaps matching TRBD2 (6 bases). Deletions cut 3 bases from V and 5 bases from J, with 17 bases between. The germline V gene has CDR1 KGHSH and CDR2 LQKENI. The CDR3 length is 15 residues. The CDR3 spells CASSPGRSVSHEQYF. The CDR3 DNA is TGTGCCAGCTCACCGGGGAGGTCGGTTTCCCACGAGCAGTACTTC.

This chain connects TRBV7-2 to TRBJ2-6; D may be TRBD1 (5 bases). Trimming removed 8 bases at V and 0 bases at J, with 11 bases between. Germline loops: CDR1 SGHTA, CDR2 FQGNSA. The CDR3 is made up of 15 amino acids. CDR3 sequence (DNA): TGTGCCAGCGGAAAACAGGACTCTGGGGCCAACGTCCTGACTTTC. Protein sequence: CASGKQDSGANVLTF.

This rearrangement joins TRBV5-4 to TRBJ2-3; 10 bases fit TRBD2. Germline V CDR1 and CDR2: SGHNT, YYREEE (reference sequence). V lost 4 bases to trimming and J lost 0 bases; unmatched junction nucleotides: 2. The CDR3 covers 15 residues. The CDR3 protein is CASSPTSGSTDTQYF. DNA for the CDR3: TGTGCCAGCAGCCCGACTAGCGGGAGCACAGATACGCAGTATTTT.

The chain has TRBV27 and TRBJ1-2, with unresolved D. The V gene lost 2 bases and the J gene lost 4 bases, with 8 bases spanning the gap. CDR1 is MNHEY, CDR2 SMNVEV, per germline (reference sequence). The CDR3 is made up of 13 amino acids. The CDR3 here is CASSLKGGYGYTF. CDR3 sequence (DNA): TGTGCCAGCAGTTTAAAGGGCGGCTATGGCTACACCTTC.

V is TRBV11-2 and J is TRBJ2-7, with unresolved D. Trimming took off 8 bases at V and 0 bases at J, with 14 bases between the two ends. CDR1 and CDR2 (germline): SGHAT, FQNNGV. The CDR3 runs to 14 residues. The DNA of the CDR3 is TGTGCCAGCGGCGCGCAGGCAATCTCCTACGAGCAGTACTTC. It yields the protein CASGAQAISYEQYF.

The J gene is TRBJ1-3, the V gene TRBV19, with unresolved D. Trimming shortened V by 7 bases and J by 3 bases, and 4 bases separated the two germline ends. CDR1 and CDR2 (germline): LNHDA, SQIVND (reference sequence). The CDR3 length is 11 residues. The CDR3 sequence is CASTNGNTIYF. CDR3 sequence (DNA): TGTGCCAGTACGAATGGAAACACCATATATTTT.